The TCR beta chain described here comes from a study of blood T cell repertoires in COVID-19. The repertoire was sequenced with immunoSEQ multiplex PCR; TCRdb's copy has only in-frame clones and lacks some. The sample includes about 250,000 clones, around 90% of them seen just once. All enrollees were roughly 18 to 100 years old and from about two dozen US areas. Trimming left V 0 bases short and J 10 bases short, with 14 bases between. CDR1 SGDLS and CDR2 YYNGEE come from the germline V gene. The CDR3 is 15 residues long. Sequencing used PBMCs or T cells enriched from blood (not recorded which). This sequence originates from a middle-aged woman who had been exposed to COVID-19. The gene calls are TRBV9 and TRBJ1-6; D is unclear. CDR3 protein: CASSVASDWESPLHF. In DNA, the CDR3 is TGTGCCAGCAGCGTAGCATCGGACTGGGAATCACCCCTCCACTTT.